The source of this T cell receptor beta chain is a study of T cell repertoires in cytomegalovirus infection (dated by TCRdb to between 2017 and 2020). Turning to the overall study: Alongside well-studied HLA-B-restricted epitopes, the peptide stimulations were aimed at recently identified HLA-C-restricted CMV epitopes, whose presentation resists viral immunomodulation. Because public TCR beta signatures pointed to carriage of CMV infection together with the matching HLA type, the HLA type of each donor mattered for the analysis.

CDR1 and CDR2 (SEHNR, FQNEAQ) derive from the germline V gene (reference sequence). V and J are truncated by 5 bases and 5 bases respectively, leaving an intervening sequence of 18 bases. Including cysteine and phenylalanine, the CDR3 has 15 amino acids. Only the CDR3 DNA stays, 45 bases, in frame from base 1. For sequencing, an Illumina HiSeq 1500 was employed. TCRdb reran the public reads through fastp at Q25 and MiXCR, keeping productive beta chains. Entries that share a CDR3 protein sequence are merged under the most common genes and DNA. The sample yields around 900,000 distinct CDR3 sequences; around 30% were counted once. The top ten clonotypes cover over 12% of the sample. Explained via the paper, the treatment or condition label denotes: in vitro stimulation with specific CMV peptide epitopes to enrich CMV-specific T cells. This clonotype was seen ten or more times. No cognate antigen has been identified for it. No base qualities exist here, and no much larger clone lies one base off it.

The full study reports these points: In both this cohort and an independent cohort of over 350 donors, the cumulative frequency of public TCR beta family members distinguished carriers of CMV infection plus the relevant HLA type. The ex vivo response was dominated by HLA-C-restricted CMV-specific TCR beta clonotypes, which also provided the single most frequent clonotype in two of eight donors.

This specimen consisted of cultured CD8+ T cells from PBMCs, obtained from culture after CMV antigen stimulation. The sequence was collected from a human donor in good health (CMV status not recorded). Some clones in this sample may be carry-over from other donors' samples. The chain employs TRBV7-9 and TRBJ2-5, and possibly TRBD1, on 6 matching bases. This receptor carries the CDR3 CASSPRTDRVETQYF. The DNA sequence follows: TGTGCCAGCAGCCCCCGGACAGACCGAGTGGAGACCCAGTACTTC.